These T cell receptor beta chains were read from a single sample in a study of radiotherapy plus CTLA-4 blockade in lung cancer. Profiling relied on immunoSEQ multiplex PCR, and the TCRdb table lists in-frame clones only, not all of them. This sample carries about 94,000 clones, about four fifths of them seen once, and the ten largest clones take roughly a quarter. Material: peripheral blood, obtained from a patient treated with radiotherapy plus ipilimumab. The receptor source for this set is a human donor with non-small cell lung cancer that progressed on radiotherapy plus ipilimumab. Both conserved end residues are part of each CDR3. D genes are given only for firm matches. Clone sizes are given selectively: once, few, many, or a class where the clone is expanded.

DNA | CDR3 | D | size | J | V
TGTGCCAGCAGCTCCCTTCCAGGACTAGTAGTCGGCGGGGAGCTGTTTTTT | CASSSLPGLVVGGELFF | TRBD2 | few | TRBJ2-2 | TRBV7-9
TGCGCCAGCAGCCGAGACGGGCCGCGGAGCACAGATACGCAGTATTTT | CASSRDGPRSTDTQYF | . | . | TRBJ2-3 | TRBV5-1
TGTGCCAGCAGCGCGGATCCGGGACAGAAGACCGGGGAGCTGTTTTTT | CASSADPGQKTGELFF | TRBD1 | . | TRBJ2-2 | TRBV11-2
TGTGCCTGGAGTGTAACCGGGACCCCTACCGAGGGGCAGTTCTTC | CAWSVTGTPTEGQFF | . | . | TRBJ2-1 | TRBV30
TGTGCCAGCTCACAATCACTAGGGGTACAAGAGACCCAGTACTTC | CASSQSLGVQETQYF | . | . | TRBJ2-5 | TRBV18
TGCGCCAGCAGCCAACCAGGACAGGGGATAAACAATGAGCAGTTCTTC | CASSQPGQGINNEQFF | TRBD1 | . | TRBJ2-1 | TRBV4-1
TGTGCCAGCAGTGATACAGGGGTTGAAAAACTGTTTTTT | CASSDTGVEKLFF | TRBD1 | once | TRBJ1-4 | TRBV6-6
TGCGCCAGCAGCTTGGGGTCGGGACTTGTCGCTGAAGCTTTCTTT | CASSLGSGLVAEAFF | . | . | TRBJ1-1 | TRBV5-1
TGTGCCACCAGCAGAGAGGGTAGGGCCCAGCCCCAGCATTTT | CATSREGRAQPQHF | . | . | TRBJ1-5 | TRBV15
TGCAGTGCGCGATGGGATGGCTACACCTTC | CSARWDGYTF | . | few | TRBJ1-2 | TRBV20-1
TGTGCCAGCAGCTTGGACGGAGCCCTCTACAATGAGCAGTTCTTC | CASSLDGALYNEQFF | . | . | TRBJ2-1 | TRBV11-3
TGTGCCAGCAGCACGGGACTTAAAAACATTCAGTACTTC | CASSTGLKNIQYF | . | . | TRBJ2-4 | TRBV6-1